Reported below is one TCR beta chain. This record comes from a study of blood T cell repertoires in COVID-19. Study-wide context: In each case, the material was cDNA or gDNA derived from T cells, B-cell-depleted T cells, or PBMCs.

Authors' methods: Amplified reference gene primers provided the basis for estimating nucleated cell counts. TCRdb's table, derived via immunoSEQ multiplex PCR, lists solely in-frame clones and lacks some. V and J calls and clone size are given by that table; D and trimming were obtained from the DNA. The repertoire includes about 130,000 clones, about 72% of them detected once, and approximately 10% sits in the top ten. The CDR3 spans 14 residues. V was pared by 1 base and J by 7 bases, with 13 bases between. CDR1 LGHDT and CDR2 YNNKEL come from the germline V gene (reference sequence). The genes are TRBV3-1 (or the pseudogene TRBV3-2) and TRBJ1-2; D is ambiguous. This receptor was taken from a man between 60 and 75 years old who had recovered from COVID-19. The material sequenced was peripheral blood. The CDR3 bases are TGTGCCAGCAGCCAAGGGTACAGCATCAGTGGCTACACCTTC. This encodes CASSQGYSISGYTF.